Listed below are T cell receptor beta chains from one sample, sequenced in a study of beta chain features in type 1 diabetes. The repertoire was sequenced with immunoSEQ multiplex PCR; TCRdb's copy has only in-frame clones and lacks some. The sample lists 200,000 to 300,000 clones, over 20% seen once, with about 0.028% in the top ten. The specimen sequenced was naive CD4+ T cells from blood. The receptors stem from a woman between 35 and 50 years old with type 1 diabetes. Each CDR3 is given with its conserved first and last residue. Each record gives: clone size, V gene, D gene, J gene, CDR3 protein, CDR3 DNA. D genes are given only for firm matches. Only part of the rows carry a size: once, few, many, or a class if the clone is expanded.

-	TRBV7-9	TRBD1	TRBJ1-4	CASSHTGTGNEKLFF	TGTGCCAGCAGCCACACCGGGACAGGGAATGAAAAACTGTTTTTT
-	TRBV6-6	TRBD1	TRBJ2-2	CASNGQGMNTGELFF	TGTGCCAGCAACGGACAGGGAATGAACACCGGGGAGCTGTTTTTT
-	TRBV29-1	TRBD1	TRBJ2-1	CSVERDRGSSEQFF	TGCAGCGTTGAACGAGACAGGGGGTCGAGTGAGCAGTTCTTC
-	TRBV7-2	-	TRBJ1-1	CASSPRQSQGTEAFF	TGTGCCAGCAGCCCCCGACAGTCCCAGGGTACTGAAGCTTTCTTT
few	TRBV7-2	TRBD1	TRBJ2-1	CASSPDRASNEQFF	TGTGCCAGCAGCCCGGACAGGGCGAGCAATGAGCAGTTCTTC
few	TRBV6-5	TRBD1	TRBJ2-5	CASSYPTGAQYF	TGTGCCAGCAGTTACCCCACAGGGGCCCAGTACTTC
few	TRBV7-2	-	TRBJ2-3	CASSPHPPANGDTQYF	TGTGCCAGCAGCCCCCACCCTCCCGCGAATGGAGATACGCAGTATTTT
-	TRBV28	-	TRBJ1-1	CASSLIQSEAFF	TGTGCCAGCAGTTTAATACAGTCTGAAGCTTTCTTT
-	TRBV5-1	-	TRBJ2-5	CASSLMRDPKETQYF	TGCGCCAGCAGCTTGATGCGGGACCCTAAAGAGACCCAGTACTTC
few	TRBV28	-	TRBJ1-5	CASSLLYQPQHF	TGTGCCAGCAGTTTATTATATCAGCCCCAGCATTTT
-	TRBV18	-	TRBJ1-1	CASSPRSRNTEAFF	TGTGCCAGCTCACCACGATCGAGGAACACTGAAGCTTTCTTT
few	TRBV2	-	TRBJ1-2	CASSTRAAGYGYTF	TGTGCCAGCAGCACCAGGGCGGCCGGCTATGGCTACACCTTC
-	TRBV28	-	TRBJ1-2	CASSSPRRASYGYTF	TGTGCCAGCAGTTCACCCCGGAGGGCCAGCTATGGCTACACCTTC
once	TRBV4-2	TRBD1	TRBJ2-7	CASSHNSDRSYEQYF	TGTGCCAGCAGCCACAACTCGGACAGGTCCTACGAGCAGTACTTC
-	TRBV2	-	TRBJ2-5	CASSASKPLGETQYF	TGTGCCAGCAGTGCCTCGAAACCACTAGGGGAGACCCAGTACTTC
-	TRBV9	TRBD1	TRBJ1-2	CASSPRTGRDGYTF	TGTGCCAGCAGCCCCCGGACAGGGAGGGATGGCTACACCTTC
few	TRBV7-2	TRBD2	TRBJ2-5	CASSPLRAGGGETQYF	TGTGCCAGCAGCCCACTTAGGGCGGGAGGAGGGGAGACCCAGTACTTC
-	TRBV28	-	TRBJ2-1	CASSRQFEQFF	TGTGCCAGCAGTCGACAGTTTGAGCAGTTCTTC
few	TRBV5-1	-	TRBJ2-1	CASRWGDRHDEQFF	TGCGCCAGCAGATGGGGGGACAGACACGATGAGCAGTTCTTC
few	TRBV19	-	TRBJ1-1	CASSFGRNTEAFF	TGTGCCAGTAGTTTTGGCCGGAACACTGAAGCTTTCTTT
-	TRBV28	-	TRBJ2-1	CASTSGQNNEQFF	TGTGCCAGCACCTCTGGACAGAACAATGAGCAGTTCTTC
few	TRBV25-1	-	TRBJ2-7	CASSEGARDEQYF	TGTGCCAGCAGTGAGGGGGCGCGCGACGAGCAGTACTTC
-	TRBV11-1	-	TRBJ2-1	CASSLDQGPSEQFF	TGTGCCAGCAGCTTAGATCAGGGTCCGAGTGAGCAGTTCTTC
-	TRBV7-2	TRBD2	TRBJ2-5	CASSLVTSGGAGTQYF	TGTGCCAGCAGCTTAGTGACTAGCGGGGGGGCTGGGACCCAGTACTTC
once	TRBV19	-	TRBJ1-1	CASSPSTPGGNTEAFF	TGTGCCAGTAGTCCCTCAACGCCCGGGGGGAACACTGAAGCTTTCTTT
few	TRBV7-3	-	TRBJ1-1	CASSHGGLFTEAFF	TGTGCCAGCAGCCATGGGGGCCTATTCACTGAAGCTTTCTTT
-	TRBV5-1	TRBD1	TRBJ2-2	CASSPRLGQGNTGELFF	TGCGCCAGCAGCCCACGTTTGGGACAGGGGAACACCGGGGAGCTGTTTTTT
-	TRBV19	-	TRBJ1-5	CASSMGRNQPQHF	TGTGCCAGTAGTATGGGCCGAAATCAGCCCCAGCATTTT
-	TRBV5-1	-	TRBJ1-1	CASSFGGGNTEAFF	TGCGCCAGCAGCTTCGGGGGAGGAAACACTGAAGCTTTCTTT
few	TRBV6-5	TRBD1	TRBJ2-1	CASSYSYRGLRNEQFF	TGTGCCAGCAGTTACTCATACAGGGGGTTAAGGAATGAGCAGTTCTTC
few	TRBV28	TRBD1	TRBJ2-7	CASSLWQGQGLYEQYF	TGTGCCAGCAGTTTATGGCAGGGACAGGGACTTTACGAGCAGTACTTC
-	TRBV5-1	TRBD2	TRBJ2-1	CASSLPGLAGGLNEQFF	TGCGCCAGCAGCTTGCCCGGACTAGCGGGGGGGCTCAATGAGCAGTTCTTC
few	TRBV5-1	-	TRBJ2-5	CASSPTQGPQETQYF	TGCGCCAGCAGCCCCACCCAGGGTCCCCAAGAGACCCAGTACTTC
few	TRBV9	-	TRBJ2-1	CASSVVGVGEQFF	TGTGCCAGCAGCGTAGTGGGAGTCGGTGAGCAGTTCTTC
-	TRBV9	TRBD1	TRBJ1-2	CASSPQGVVNYGYTF	TGTGCCAGCAGCCCCCAGGGGGTAGTTAACTATGGCTACACCTTC
-	TRBV28	-	TRBJ2-7	CASSLGQSLYEQYF	TGTGCCAGCAGTTTGGGCCAGTCCCTCTACGAGCAGTACTTC
few	TRBV4-3	-	TRBJ2-2	CASSRGLSGELFF	TGCGCCAGCAGCCGGGGACTCTCCGGGGAGCTGTTTTTT
few	TRBV5-1	TRBD2	TRBJ2-1	CASSPSREASGLF	TGCGCCAGCAGCCCGTCCCGGGAGGCCTCGGGGCTCTTC
few	TRBV11-2	-	TRBJ2-3	CASSLQSDTQYF	TGTGCCAGCAGCCTTCAGTCAGATACGCAGTATTTT
few	TRBV4-3	TRBD1	TRBJ1-2	CASSQAQGAKEGYTF	TGCGCCAGCAGCCAAGCACAGGGGGCGAAAGAGGGCTACACCTTC
-	TRBV18	-	TRBJ2-3	CASSGTSTDTQYF	TGTGCCAGCTCCGGGACTAGCACAGATACGCAGTATTTT
-	TRBV19	-	TRBJ1-2	CASFEREADGYTF	TGTGCCAGTTTTGAGCGGGAGGCTGATGGCTACACCTTC
few	TRBV7-2	TRBD1	TRBJ1-6	CASSRRDRARNNSPLHF	TGTGCCAGCAGCCGCCGCGACAGGGCTAGGAATAATTCACCCCTCCACTTT
-	TRBV5-1	-	TRBJ2-2	CASSFRGSNTGELFF	TGCGCCAGCAGCTTCAGGGGATCGAACACCGGGGAGCTGTTTTTT
-	TRBV4-2	-	TRBJ1-5	CASSLEYYSNQPQHF	TGTGCCAGCAGCCTAGAGTATTATAGCAATCAGCCCCAGCATTTT
few	TRBV4-2	-	TRBJ2-5	CASSQDMSDVETQYF	TGTGCCAGCAGCCAAGATATGAGCGACGTCGAGACCCAGTACTTC
-	TRBV5-1	-	TRBJ1-1	CASSLGAGTEAFF	TGCGCCAGCAGCTTGGGAGCCGGGACTGAAGCTTTCTTT
few	TRBV23-1	TRBD2	TRBJ2-1	CASSQSRGLAADNEQFF	TGCGCCAGCAGTCAATCTAGGGGCCTAGCGGCCGACAATGAGCAGTTCTTC
-	TRBV7-2	-	TRBJ2-7	CASSFQDSSSYEQYF	TGTGCCAGCAGCTTCCAGGACTCAAGCTCCTACGAGCAGTACTTC
few	TRBV2	TRBD2	TRBJ2-5	CASSLSGETQYF	TGTGCCAGCAGCCTTAGCGGGGAGACCCAGTACTTC
few	TRBV2	-	TRBJ2-5	CASSEGAETQYF	TGTGCCAGCAGTGAGGGGGCCGAGACCCAGTACTTC
few	TRBV15	-	TRBJ2-4	CATSRDPEGGKNIQYF	TGTGCCACCAGCAGAGATCCGGAGGGTGGCAAAAACATTCAGTACTTC
few	TRBV29-1	-	TRBJ1-1	CSVALKVRGETEAFF	TGCAGCGTTGCGTTGAAGGTCCGTGGGGAGACTGAAGCTTTCTTT
-	TRBV27	-	TRBJ2-2	CASSFSRVAGELFF	TGTGCCAGCAGTTTTTCCAGGGTGGCCGGGGAGCTGTTTTTT
once	TRBV4-3	-	TRBJ1-1	CASSQGLVGNTEAFF	TGCGCCAGCAGCCAGGGACTAGTGGGGAACACTGAAGCTTTCTTT
few	TRBV9	TRBD1	TRBJ1-6	CASSPRGGPNSPLHF	TGTGCCAGCAGCCCGAGAGGGGGCCCAAATTCACCCCTCCACTTT
-	TRBV7-9	TRBD1	TRBJ1-1	CASSLKGTVGTEAFF	TGTGCCAGCAGCCTAAAGGGGACAGTAGGAACTGAAGCTTTCTTT
-	TRBV28	-	TRBJ2-3	CASSPRADTQYF	TGTGCCAGCAGTCCGCGCGCAGATACGCAGTATTTT
-	TRBV7-2	-	TRBJ1-2	CASSLTGYGYTF	TGTGCCAGCAGCTTGACAGGCTATGGCTACACCTTC
-	TRBV5-4	-	TRBJ2-5	CASSLRGEETQYF	TGTGCCAGCAGCTTGCGGGGAGAAGAGACCCAGTACTTC